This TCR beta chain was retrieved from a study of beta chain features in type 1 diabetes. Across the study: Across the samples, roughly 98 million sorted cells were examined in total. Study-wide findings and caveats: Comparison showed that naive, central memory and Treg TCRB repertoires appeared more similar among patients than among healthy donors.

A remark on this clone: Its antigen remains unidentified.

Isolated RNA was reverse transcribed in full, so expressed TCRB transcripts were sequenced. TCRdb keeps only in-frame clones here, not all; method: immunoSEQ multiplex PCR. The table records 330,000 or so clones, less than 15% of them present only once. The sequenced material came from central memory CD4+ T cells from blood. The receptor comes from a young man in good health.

CDR3 sequence: CSVGVDRNTEAFF. CDR3 nucleotides: TGCAGCGTTGGCGTTGACAGGAACACTGAAGCTTTCTTT. The chain employs TRBV29-1 and TRBJ1-1; TRBD1 is a possible D gene (5 bases). Germline values: CDR1 SQVTM, CDR2 ANQGSEA. This CDR3 is built from 13 residues. V shed 4 bases and J shed 1 base, with 10 bases lying between them.